The 29 T cell receptor beta chains below come from one sample, sequenced in a study of T cell responses to AZD1222 COVID-19 vaccine. Assay: immunoSEQ multiplex PCR; the TCRdb copy retains only in-frame clones and omits some. The repertoire includes approximately 45,000 clones, about 91% of them detected once, and 25% sits in the top ten. This specimen consisted of peripheral blood, obtained 28 days after the second AZD1222 dose. These receptors were obtained from an adult who received the AZD1222 COVID-19 vaccine.

The genes are TRBV7-2 and TRBJ2-5; 11 bases align to TRBD1. V gave up 6 bases and J gave up 6 bases; unmatched junction bases: 9. The length of the CDR3 is 15 residues. CDR1 SGHTA and CDR2 FQGNSA come from the germline V gene. The CDR3 nucleotides read TGTGCCAGCAGTGCCGGGACAGGGGGTAGTAAGACCCAGTACTTC. Translating gives CASSAGTGGSKTQYF.

The chain combines TRBV9 with TRBJ2-7; TRBD2 aligns across 8 bases. V lost 0 bases and J lost 4; bases outside the gene matches: 3. The CDR3 is made up of 14 amino acids. CDR1 is SGDLS and CDR2 is YYNGEE in the germline V gene. The CDR3 loop is CASSVDTSGYEQYF. CDR3 DNA sequence: TGTGCCAGCAGCGTAGATACTAGCGGATACGAGCAGTACTTC.

The rearrangement links TRBV3-1 (or the pseudogene TRBV3-2) to TRBJ1-4; unclear D gene. Trimming removed 0 bases at V and 5 bases at J, with 7 bases between. Germline V lookup: CDR1 LGHDT, CDR2 YNNKEL (reference sequence). There are 14 residues in the CDR3. The CDR3 region is CASSQEVSNEKLFF. DNA of the CDR3: TGTGCCAGCAGCCAAGAAGTCTCAAATGAAAAACTGTTTTTT.

The chain has TRBV6-1 and TRBJ1-5; 7 bases agree with TRBD1. Per germline, CDR1 MNHNS and CDR2 SASEGT. This CDR3 is 16 amino acids long. V gave up 3 bases and J gave up 3 bases; unmatched junction bases: 8. The CDR3 bases are TGTGCCAGCAGTGAGCAGGACAGGTCATACAATCAGCCCCAGCATTTT. Translating gives CASSEQDRSYNQPQHF.

The V gene is TRBV7-8, the J gene TRBJ1-1; maybe TRBD1 (5 bases). Trimming left V 2 bases short and J 11 bases short, with 12 bases between. The CDR3 sequence is 12 residues long. CDR1 and CDR2 from the germline V gene are SGHVS and FQNEAQ. The CDR3, as DNA: TGTGCCAGCAGCTTACGTGGGGCGACGGCTTTCTTT. Translation: CASSLRGATAFF.

The chain couples TRBV18 to TRBJ2-1, with TRBD1 as a possible D gene (6 bases). The CDR3 extends over 15 amino acids. From germline, CDR1 is KGHSH and CDR2 LQKENI. The V gene lost 7 bases and the J gene lost 3 bases, with 16 bases spanning the gap. This CDR3 is CASFPGGQNYNEQFF. CDR3 sequence (DNA): TGTGCCAGCTTCCCTGGGGGACAAAACTACAATGAGCAGTTCTTC. Variable domain in full (rest from reference TRBV18 and TRBJ2-1): NAGVMQNPRHLVRRRGQEARLRCSPMKGHSHVYWYRQLPEEGLKFMVYLQKENIIDESGMPKERFSAEFPKEGPSILRIQQVVRGDSAAYFCASFPGGQNYNEQFFGPGTRLTVL.

V and J are TRBV11-2 and TRBJ1-6, with a tentative D call TRBD1 (6 bases). CDR3 length equals 16 residues. Trimming took off 4 bases at V and 6 bases at J, with 16 bases between the two ends. Germline CDR1 SGHAT, CDR2 FQNNGV. DNA for the CDR3: TGTGCCAGCAGCTCGCCCTGGGGGGGCCCTAATTCACCCCTCCACTTT. This codes for CASSSPWGGPNSPLHF.

The chain couples TRBV7-9 to TRBJ1-2; a weak D match, TRBD1 (5 bases). In germline, CDR1 is SEHNR, CDR2 FQNEAQ (reference sequence). The CDR3 is 12 amino acids. V gave up 8 bases and J gave up 7 bases, with 14 bases separating them. CDR3 loop: CASSKGTFGYTF. The CDR3 DNA reads as TGTGCCAGCTCTAAAGGGACTTTTGGCTACACCTTC.

The chain has TRBV9 and TRBJ2-1; D perhaps matches TRBD1 (6 bases). Germline CDR1 SGDLS, CDR2 YYNGEE. The CDR3 runs 13 residues. Trimming removed 2 bases at V and 8 bases at J, with 11 bases between. The CDR3 sequence is CASSVLGAYEQFF. In DNA form, the CDR3 reads TGTGCCAGCAGCGTCTTGGGGGCCTATGAGCAGTTCTTC. The full variable domain, its missing parts supplied by reference TRBV9 and TRBJ2-1, is DSGVTQTPKHLITATGQRVTLRCSPRSGDLSVYWYQQSLDQGLQFLIQYYNGEERAKGNILERFSAQQFPDLHSELNLSSLELGDSALYFCASSVLGAYEQFFGPGTRLTVL.

The chain recombines TRBV2 with TRBJ1-5; 7 bases fit TRBD1. Germline assignment: CDR1 SNHLY and CDR2 FYNNEI. Trimming cost V 5 bases and J 6 bases; bases outside gene matches: 7. CDR3 size: 14 residues. Here the CDR3 DNA reads TGTGCCAGCAGTCCACAGGGGAAGCGTCAGCCCCAGCATTTT. Residues: CASSPQGKRQPQHF. The whole variable domain, filled in from reference TRBV2 and TRBJ1-5, reads EPEVTQTPSHQVTQMGQEVILRCVPISNHLYFYWYRQILGQKVEFLVSFYNNEISEKSEIFDDQFSVERPDGSNFTLKIRSTKLEDSAMYFCASSPQGKRQPQHFGDGTRLSIL.

This sequence joins TRBV4-3 and TRBJ2-3, with 9 bases identical to TRBD2. After removal of 1 base from V and 4 bases from J, the junction contained 6 bases not matched to a gene. The CDR3 has 16 amino acids. Germline assignment: CDR1 LGHNA and CDR2 YSLEER. In DNA form, the CDR3 reads TGCGCCAGCAGCCAAGGTCAGCGGGAGGCAGCAGATACGCAGTATTTT. This encodes CASSQGQREAADTQYF.

This clone was observed a single time. The chain is built from TRBV30 and TRBJ1-1, with TRBD1 matching over 7 bases. Germline V gene lookup returns CDR1 GTSNPN and CDR2 SVGIG (reference sequence). This CDR3 is 15 amino acids long. Trimming at V came to 3 bases and at J to 1 base, leaving 8 bases not matched to a gene. This CDR3 is CAWSETGSTNTEAFF. Here the CDR3 DNA reads TGTGCCTGGAGCGAGACAGGGAGTACGAACACTGAAGCTTTCTTT.

This sequence joins TRBV6-6 and TRBJ1-2; the match to TRBD1 covers 7 bases. V lost 8 bases, J lost 8 bases, and 8 bases stayed unmatched. The germline V gene has CDR1 MNHNY and CDR2 SVGAGI (reference sequence). The CDR3 extends over 12 amino acids. The CDR3 is CASGETGKGYTF. CDR3 DNA sequence: TGTGCCAGCGGGGAGACAGGGAAGGGCTACACCTTC.

Here the CDR3 DNA reads TGTGCCAGCAGCCAATGGGGGGCTGCGCTCTATGAGCAGTTCTTC. This translates into CASSQWGAALYEQFF. The V gene is TRBV14, the J gene TRBJ2-1, with D perhaps TRBD1 or TRBD2 (6 bases each). Germline CDR1 is SGHDN and CDR2 is FVKESK. V lost 2 bases and J lost 8, with 16 bases in between. The CDR3 sequence is 15 residues long.

V usage is TRBV19 and J usage is TRBJ2-1; D tentatively reads TRBD1 or TRBD2 (6 bases each). V dropped 3 bases and J dropped 6 bases, with 15 bases sitting between them. The CDR3 totals 15 residues. Germline V lookup: CDR1 LNHDA, CDR2 SQIVND (reference sequence). The CDR3 loop is CASSISTGGGNEQFF. The CDR3, as DNA: TGTGCCAGTAGTATCTCAACCGGAGGGGGCAATGAGCAGTTCTTC.

This chain joins TRBV6-4 and TRBJ2-3; D perhaps matches TRBD2 (6 bases). CDR1 and CDR2 (germline): MRHNA, SNTAGT. V was pared by 8 bases and J by 0 bases, with 15 bases between. This CDR3 is 15 amino acids long. DNA for the CDR3: TGTGCCAGCGCCCGGGACTTCTGGAGCACAGATACGCAGTATTTT. Its protein product is CASARDFWSTDTQYF.

The CDR3 DNA is TGTGCCAGCAGCTACAGGACAGGGGTGAACACCGGGGAGCTGTTTTTT. Protein product: CASSYRTGVNTGELFF. V gene TRBV11-1 combines with J gene TRBJ2-2, with 9 bases identical to TRBD1. The V segment lost 4 bases and the J segment 1 base; nucleotides outside the gene matches: 4. The germline V gene encodes CDR1 SGHAT and CDR2 FQDESV (reference sequence). CDR3 length: 16 amino acids.

This clone was seen a single time. The V call is TRBV30, the J call TRBJ2-7; TRBD2 aligns across 8 bases. Looked up from germline, CDR1 is GTSNPN and CDR2 is SVGIG (reference sequence). The CDR3 has 15 amino acids. J gave up 2 bases and V 4 bases, and 10 bases lay outside the gene matches. The CDR3: CAWTPEAGGTYEQYF. The CDR3, as DNA: TGTGCCTGGACCCCGGAGGCGGGAGGAACCTACGAGCAGTACTTC.

This clone showed up just a few times. The J gene is TRBJ2-2, the V gene TRBV4-1; the D is unclear. The CDR3 contains 14 residues. In germline, CDR1 is MGHRA, CDR2 YSYEKL. V was clipped by 0 bases and J by 4 bases, with 6 bases between them. CDR3 in amino acids: CASSQDKITGELFF. CDR3 coding DNA: TGCGCCAGCAGCCAAGACAAGATCACCGGGGAGCTGTTTTTT.

As regards this clone: The germline gene is not matched at one end of the junction; a read error may be the cause. The chain uses TRBV7-9 and TRBJ1-2, with D hard to call. The CDR3 length is 13 residues. Per germline, CDR1 SEHNR and CDR2 FQNEAQ (reference sequence). The CDR3: CASSLIRQDLNVF. The CDR3 nucleotides read TGTGCCAGCAGCTTAATTCGGCAGGACCTCAACGTCTTC.

The chain uses TRBV10-3 and TRBJ1-2, with TRBD1 as a possible D gene (5 bases). Trimming took 0 bases from V and 4 from J, leaving 12 bases between them. The germline V gene has CDR1 ENHRY and CDR2 SYGVKD. This CDR3 contains 15 residues. The chain's CDR3 is CAISESKGTAYGYTF. CDR3 DNA: TGTGCCATCAGTGAGTCGAAGGGGACGGCCTATGGCTACACCTTC.

The CDR3 loop reads CASSSLAGGTDTQYF. The CDR3 bases are TGTGCCAGCAGCTCGCTAGCGGGAGGCACAGATACGCAGTATTTT. This chain connects TRBV7-9 to TRBJ2-3, with 10 nucleotides matching TRBD2. J gave up 1 base and V 4 bases, and 2 bases lay outside the gene matches. Germline CDR1 SEHNR, CDR2 FQNEAQ (reference sequence). The CDR3 covers 15 residues.

The V and J genes are TRBV19 and TRBJ2-7; TRBD2 might be the D (6 bases). CDR3 length: 15 residues. Germline CDR1 LNHDA, CDR2 SQIVND (reference sequence). Trimming cost V 5 bases and J 1 base, with 15 bases left between them. The CDR3 protein is CASSPAGGISYEQYF. The DNA for the CDR3 is TGTGCCAGTAGTCCCGCAGGAGGGATTTCCTACGAGCAGTACTTC.

This clone was detected only once. The CDR3 reads CASSLGGGAASEQYF. The CDR3 bases are TGTGCCAGCAGCTTGGGAGGGGGGGCGGCATCCGAGCAGTACTTC. The chain employs TRBV5-4 and TRBJ2-7; maybe TRBD2 (7 bases). This CDR3 is built from 15 residues. V was shortened by 0 bases and J by 6 bases, with 16 bases between the two germline ends. Germline CDR1 is SGHNT and CDR2 is YYREEE (reference sequence).

This clone was observed a few times. The chain joins TRBV6-4 to TRBJ2-5, with D unresolved. Germline V lookup: CDR1 MRHNA, CDR2 SNTAGT. Trimming took off 6 bases at V and 4 bases at J, with 12 bases between the two ends. The CDR3 loop spans 13 amino acids. The CDR3 coding sequence is TGTGCCAGCAGCCAGATCCCCGGAGAGACCCAGTACTTC. Translating it yields CASSQIPGETQYF.

The chain has TRBV5-6 and TRBJ2-6; the match to TRBD1 covers 8 bases. The ends lost 3 bases at V and 6 bases at J; junction bases unmatched: 2. The CDR3 contains 14 residues. Germline V gene sequence: CDR1 SGHDT, CDR2 YYEEEE. The CDR3 DNA reads as TGTGCCAGCAGCTGGACAGGGCCGGCCAACGTCCTGACTTTC. The encoded protein is CASSWTGPANVLTF.

CDR3 residues: CASSPGTSGRELFF. CDR3 nucleotides: TGTGCCAGCAGCCCGGGGACTAGCGGGAGGGAGCTGTTTTTT. The chain combines TRBV7-2 with TRBJ2-2, with 13 bases matching TRBD2. The CDR3 is made up of 14 amino acids. Germline CDR1 is SGHTA and CDR2 is FQGNSA. V lost 5 bases and J lost 9; bases outside the gene matches: 3.

This chain links TRBV6-6 with TRBJ2-5, with 7 bases fitting TRBD2. The CDR3 contains 13 residues. The ends lost 7 bases at V and 3 bases at J; junction bases unmatched: 5. The germline V gene has CDR1 MNHNY and CDR2 SVGAGI (reference sequence). CDR3 sequence reads: CASTLSGEETQYF. For the CDR3, the DNA is TGTGCCAGCACCCTGAGCGGGGAAGAGACCCAGTACTTC.

The V call is TRBV3-1 (or the pseudogene TRBV3-2), the J call TRBJ2-2; possible D gene TRBD1, 5 bases. The CDR3 contains 14 residues. Germline V lookup: CDR1 LGHDT, CDR2 YNNKEL (reference sequence). Deletions cut 4 bases from V and 4 bases from J, with 10 bases between. The CDR3: CASSRRQLTGELFF. Here the CDR3 DNA reads TGTGCCAGCAGCCGGAGACAGCTCACCGGGGAGCTGTTTTTT.